This TCR beta chain was found in a study of CD8 T cells in ankylosing spondylitis. This clonotype was picked up a small number of times. The antigen is unknown. Study-wide results and limits: Among TCR beta sequences, a motif of under 10 highly homologous variants appeared characteristic of ankylosing spondylitis blood.

Germline trimming cut 6 bases from V and 2 bases from J; bases unmatched to any gene: 4. CDR3 length equals 15 residues. TCRdb passed the 5' RACE reads through MiXCR, listing each CDR3 protein once. Of some 840,000 distinct CDR3 sequences listed, around 11% are singletons. The chain combines TRBV12-3 or TRBV12-4 with TRBJ2-7; 13 positions agree with TRBD2. Sequencing was carried out using blood, either unsorted or a sorted T cell fraction (not recorded which). The clonotype originates from a male donor with ankylosing spondylitis. As DNA, the CDR3 is TGTGCCAGCAGCCAACTAGCGGGAGGGCCCTACGAGCAGTACTTC. Translated, it gives CASSQLAGGPYEQYF.